This T cell receptor beta chain is drawn from a study of T cells in Graves' hyperthyroidism and ophthalmopathy. Study-wide findings and caveats: Most clonotypes expanded in thyroid above 0.001 were likewise present in blood.

This CDR3 is built from 13 residues. The germline V gene encodes CDR1 LNHDA and CDR2 SQIVND (reference sequence). The V and J ends lost 10 bases and 7 bases, in that order; junction bases with no gene match: 12. Amplification of TCR beta CDR3 regions used RNA as the template. HTBI primers drove first-round RT-PCR of the TCR CDR3. TCRdb called the multiplex PCR reads again in MiXCR, with one record for every CDR3 protein. The sample includes some 370,000 distinct CDR3 sequences, over 13% of them seen just once. This clonotype was seen a few times. The antigen is not known. Ophthalmopathy cases scored 3 or more on the Clinical Activity Score and 4 or more on NOSPECS grade, with duration below 3 months. Clinical symptoms, serum thyroxine and TRAb, thyroid ultrasound and orbital computed tomography were used for the diagnoses. Roughly 9.1 ml of fresh peripheral blood supplied the PBMCs.

The chain links TRBV19 to TRBJ1-1, with 7 bases identical to TRBD1. This clonotype was obtained from a man aged 50 to 59 with Graves' ophthalmopathy. What was sequenced was blood. DNA for the CDR3: TGTGCCACCACAGGGGTTCCCCTCTATGAAGCTTTCTTT. It codes for CATTGVPLYEAFF.